This T cell receptor (beta chain) is from a study of blood T cell repertoires in COVID-19. V was pared by 10 bases and J by 4 bases, with 12 bases of the junction left unmatched. This CDR3 spans 14 amino acids. Germline V gene data show CDR1 as MNHEY and CDR2 as SVGAGI. Assay: immunoSEQ multiplex PCR; the TCRdb copy retains only in-frame clones and omits some. The sample comprises around 250,000 clones, 90% of which are singletons, and 2% to 2.5% rests with the top ten. This TCR was recovered from a woman aged 55-70 years with COVID-19, enrolled during active disease. J is TRBJ2-7 and V is TRBV6-5, with 8 bases lining up with TRBD1. The material sequenced was peripheral blood. CDR3 sequence reads: CATRQGPLTYEQYF. The CDR3 nucleotides read TGTGCCACCAGACAGGGGCCACTTACTTACGAGCAGTACTTC.